The 17 T cell receptor beta chains below all came from one sample that was sequenced in a study of beta chain features in type 1 diabetes listed by TCRdb under 2018. The method was the immunoSEQ multiplex PCR assay. The High Capacity cDNA Reverse Transcription Kit was used to reverse transcribe all of the isolated RNA, meaning that expressed TCRB transcripts were what got sequenced. TCRdb took over this immuneACCESS table, retaining in-frame rearrangements with V and J assigned. Such tables are incomplete; in checked studies, under half of the missing clones stem from an unresolved V gene, and the remainder is unexplained. The sample table holds hundreds of thousands of clones, of which about a sixth were seen once. Clones ranked in the top ten supply about 0.086% of the sample. The sequencing input was naive CD4+ T cells from blood. Explained via the paper, the cell subset or site label denotes: true naive CD4+ T cells. These receptors all come from a man between 18 and 29 years old in good health.

This clone was found a few times. The rearrangement joins TRBV27 to TRBJ2-7, with TRBD1 matching 7 bases. CDR3 size: 18 residues. Germline assignment: CDR1 MNHEY and CDR2 SMNVEV (reference sequence). With 0 bases clipped from V and 5 bases from J, the junction kept 16 bases outside the gene matches. The CDR3 region is CASSLSRGSKQGRNEQYF. Here the CDR3 DNA reads TGTGCCAGCAGTTTATCCCGCGGATCAAAACAGGGGCGGAACGAGCAGTACTTC.

CDR3 coding DNA: TGTGCCAGCAGCTACGATCCGATCTCTGGAAACACCATATATTTT. This gives the protein CASSYDPISGNTIYF. V usage is TRBV7-9 and J usage is TRBJ1-3; the D is unclear. The germline V gene has CDR1 SEHNR and CDR2 FQNEAQ (reference sequence). V lost 4 bases and J lost 0, with 10 bases in between. This CDR3 comprises 15 residues.

V and J are TRBV11-1 and TRBJ2-1; D unclear. Trimming removed 0 bases from V and 9 bases from J, with 15 bases in between. This CDR3 is built from 15 residues. Germline CDR1 SGHAT, CDR2 FQDESV (reference sequence). The CDR3 DNA sequence: TGTGCCAGCAGCTTAGCGCTGGCTAGGCGGCCTGAGCAGTTCTTC. Its translation is CASSLALARRPEQFF. Full variable domain (remainder filled in from reference TRBV11-1 and TRBJ2-1): EAEVAQSPRYKITEKSQAVAFWCDPISGHATLYWYRQILGQGPELLVQFQDESVVDDSQLPKDRFSAERLKGVDSTLKIQPAELGDSAMYLCASSLALARRPEQFFGPGTRLTVL.

This clone was seen repeatedly, ten times or more. The chain links TRBV28 to TRBJ2-1; TRBD1 might be the D (7 bases). Germline lookup yields CDR1 MDHEN and CDR2 SYDVKM. With 6 bases removed from V and 6 bases from J, the gap between germline ends came to 12 bases. The CDR3 spans 13 residues. The CDR3 loop is CASRLQGGNEQFF. Written as DNA, the CDR3 is TGTGCCAGCAGGCTTCAGGGGGGCAATGAGCAGTTCTTC.

The rearrangement links TRBV5-1 to TRBJ2-1, with a tentative D call TRBD2 (6 bases). Trimming stripped 7 bases from V and 6 bases from J, with 20 bases between. Looked up from germline, CDR1 is SGHRS and CDR2 is YFSETQ. This CDR3 has 15 amino acids. Written as DNA, the CDR3 is TGCGCCAGCGCCGAGGATGGAGGGTTCTTCAATGAGCAGTTCTTC. Its protein product is CASAEDGGFFNEQFF.

The rearrangement uses TRBV6-5 and TRBJ2-6, with D unclear. Germline loops: CDR1 MNHEY, CDR2 SVGAGI. CDR3 length equals 16 residues. V was trimmed by 0 bases and J by 0 bases, leaving 6 bases between them. The CDR3 here is CASSYSESSGANVLTF. Here the CDR3 DNA reads TGTGCCAGCAGTTACTCGGAATCCTCTGGGGCCAACGTCCTGACTTTC.

This clone was seen a few times. The chain combines TRBV6-6 with TRBJ2-7; no definite D call. This CDR3 region has 15 residues. Looked up from germline, CDR1 is MNHNY and CDR2 is SVGAGI (reference sequence). V was pared by 6 bases and J by 3 bases, with 18 bases between. CDR3 coding DNA: TGTGCCAGCAGCCGCCCTCGTGTAGGAATCTACGAGCAGTACTTC. This gives the protein CASSRPRVGIYEQYF.

This clone was seen a few times. The rearrangement uses TRBV7-6 and TRBJ2-5; 7 bases fit TRBD2. Germline-derived CDR1 and CDR2 are SGHVS and FNYEAQ. This CDR3 region has 16 residues. Trimming cost V 4 bases and J 5 bases; bases outside gene matches: 13. The CDR3 spells CASSYNPGLTAETQYF. In DNA, the CDR3 is TGTGCCAGCAGCTACAATCCGGGACTAACAGCCGAGACCCAGTACTTC.

The gene calls are TRBV4-3 and TRBJ2-5; D might be TRBD1 (8 bases). Trimming stripped 3 bases from V and 4 bases from J, with 24 bases between. There are 18 residues in the CDR3. Germline CDR1 reads LGHNA; CDR2 reads YSLEER. Here the CDR3 reads CASSHQIDRTGRGETQYF. In DNA, the CDR3 is TGCGCCAGCAGCCACCAGATAGATCGGACAGGGAGGGGAGAGACCCAGTACTTC.

The chain has TRBV9 and TRBJ1-4; D unresolved. Germline CDR1 and CDR2: SGDLS and YYNGEE. The CDR3 is 16 residues long. V lost 0 bases, J lost 4 bases, and 13 bases lay in between. CDR3 in amino acids: CASSVGQGSLNEKLFF. Here the CDR3 DNA reads TGTGCCAGCAGCGTAGGTCAAGGCAGCCTTAATGAAAAACTGTTTTTT.

V usage is TRBV28 and J usage is TRBJ1-5; no clear D gene. V lost 2 bases and J 15 bases, leaving 14 bases between the germline ends. Germline V gives CDR1 MDHEN, CDR2 SYDVKM. The CDR3 is made up of 12 amino acids. The CDR3: CASSLKGPYRHF. In nucleotides, the CDR3 is TGTGCCAGCAGTTTAAAAGGACCATACCGGCATTTT.

This clone was seen a few times. The V gene is TRBV4-1, the J gene TRBJ1-5; D uncertain. The CDR3 sequence is 14 residues long. Trimming removed 3 bases at V and 5 bases at J, with 11 bases between. Germline values: CDR1 MGHRA, CDR2 YSYEKL. The CDR3 DNA reads as TGCGCCAGCAGCCATTCATCGCGGGATCAGCCCCAGCATTTT. Its translation: CASSHSSRDQPQHF.

The CDR3 is CASSVLRVGYGYTF. CDR3 nucleotide sequence: TGCGCCAGCAGCGTTCTCAGGGTTGGCTATGGCTACACCTTC. This chain links TRBV5-1 with TRBJ1-2; possibly TRBD1 for D (5 bases). The CDR3 has 14 residues. Trimming cost V 4 bases and J 4 bases, with 14 bases left between them. Germline values: CDR1 SGHRS, CDR2 YFSETQ.

This clone was seen a few times. The rearrangement joins TRBV29-1 to TRBJ2-2; D uncertain. Germline assignment: CDR1 SQVTM and CDR2 ANQGSEA. Trimming pared 1 base from V and 1 base from J, leaving 7 bases between. This CDR3 contains 14 residues. The chain's CDR3 is CSVEGSGNTGELFF. For the CDR3, the DNA is TGCAGCGTTGAAGGGTCCGGGAACACCGGGGAGCTGTTTTTT.

This clone appeared a few times. The chain's CDR3 is CASSPAASRNTEAFF. CDR3 bases: TGTGCCAGCAGCCCCGCAGCTAGTAGGAACACTGAAGCTTTCTTT. V usage is TRBV5-4 and J usage is TRBJ1-1; D is undetermined. This CDR3 comprises 15 residues. Germline lookup yields CDR1 SGHNT and CDR2 YYREEE (reference sequence). Trimming removed 4 bases from V and 1 base from J, with 14 bases in between.

V is TRBV11-2 and J is TRBJ1-6; TRBD1 matches at 8 bases. This CDR3 comprises 14 residues. With 5 bases clipped from V and 9 bases from J, the junction kept 6 bases outside the gene matches. Germline CDR1 and CDR2: SGHAT and FQNNGV. DNA of the CDR3: TGTGCCAGCAGCCTGACAGGGGACGGTTCACCCCTCCACTTT. Residues: CASSLTGDGSPLHF.

This clone was observed a few times. This chain joins TRBV15 and TRBJ2-2; D is uncertain. This CDR3 has 16 amino acids. V was pared by 6 bases and J by 2 bases, with 16 bases between. CDR1 is LNHNV, CDR2 YYDKDF, per germline (reference sequence). CDR3: CATRARVVDNTGELFF. The CDR3 bases are TGTGCCACCAGAGCACGTGTCGTGGATAACACCGGGGAGCTGTTTTTT.